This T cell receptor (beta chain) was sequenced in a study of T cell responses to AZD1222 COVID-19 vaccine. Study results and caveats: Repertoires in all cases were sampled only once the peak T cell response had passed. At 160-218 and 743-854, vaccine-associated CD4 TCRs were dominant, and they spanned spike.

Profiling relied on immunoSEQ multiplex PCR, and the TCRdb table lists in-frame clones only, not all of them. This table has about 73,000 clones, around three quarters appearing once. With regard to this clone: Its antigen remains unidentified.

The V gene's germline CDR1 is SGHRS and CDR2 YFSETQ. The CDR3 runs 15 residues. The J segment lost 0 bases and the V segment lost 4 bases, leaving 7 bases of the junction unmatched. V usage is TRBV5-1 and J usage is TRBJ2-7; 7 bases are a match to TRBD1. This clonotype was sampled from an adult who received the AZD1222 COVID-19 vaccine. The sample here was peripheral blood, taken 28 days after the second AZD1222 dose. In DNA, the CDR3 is TGCGCCAGCAGCCACAAGGGACAGAGCTCCTACGAGCAGTACTTC. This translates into CASSHKGQSSYEQYF.